This T cell receptor (beta chain) was captured by sequencing in a study of identifying expanded T cells in peripheral blood. Findings of the study overall: About 1.2 clones differed between technical replicates, versus around 15 and 18 over time. Clone count variance between roughly 2-week samples rose with total template count.

Comment on this clone: Antigen specificity is unknown.

The CDR3 runs 15 residues. CDR1 is SGHRS and CDR2 is YFSETQ in the germline V gene. Germline trimming cut 3 bases from V and 4 bases from J; bases unmatched to any gene: 7. No infections or other immune events were documented during collection. Assay used: immunoSEQ multiplex PCR; TCRdb lists only in-frame clones, some missing. The table records under 150,000 clones, 75% to 90% of them present only once. This clonotype was sampled from a person aged 18 to 75 in good health. V is TRBV5-1 and J is TRBJ2-3; TRBD2 agrees at 8 bases. Sample: blood. This chain's CDR3 is CASSWAGGKADTQYF. The CDR3 DNA reads TGCGCCAGCAGCTGGGCGGGGGGAAAGGCAGATACGCAGTATTTT.